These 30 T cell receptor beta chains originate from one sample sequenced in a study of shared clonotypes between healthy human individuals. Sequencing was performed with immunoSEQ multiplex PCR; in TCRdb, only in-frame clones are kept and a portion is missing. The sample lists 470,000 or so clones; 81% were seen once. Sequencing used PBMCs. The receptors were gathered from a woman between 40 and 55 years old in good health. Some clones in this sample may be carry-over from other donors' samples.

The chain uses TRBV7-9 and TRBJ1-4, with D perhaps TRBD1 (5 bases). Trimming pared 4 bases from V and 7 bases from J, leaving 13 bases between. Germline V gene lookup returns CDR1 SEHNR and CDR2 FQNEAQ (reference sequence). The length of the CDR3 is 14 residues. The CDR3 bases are TGTGCCAGCAGCTCAGGGAGGGCTGGTGAAAAACTGTTTTTT. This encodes CASSSGRAGEKLFF.

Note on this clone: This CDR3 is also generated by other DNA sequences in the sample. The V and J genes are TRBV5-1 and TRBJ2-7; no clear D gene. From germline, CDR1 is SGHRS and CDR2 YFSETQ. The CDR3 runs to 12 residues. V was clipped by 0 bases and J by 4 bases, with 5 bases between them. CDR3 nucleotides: TGCGCCAGCAGCTTGGGGGGTTACGAGCAGTACTTC. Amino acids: CASSLGGYEQYF.

CDR3 in amino acids: CASSLDWNEQFF. The DNA for the CDR3 is TGCGCCAGCAGCTTAGACTGGAATGAGCAGTTCTTC. The gene calls are TRBV5-1 and TRBJ2-1; D is ambiguous. The CDR3 is made up of 12 amino acids. The V and J ends lost 2 bases and 7 bases respectively, with 7 bases between them. From germline, CDR1 is SGHRS and CDR2 YFSETQ.

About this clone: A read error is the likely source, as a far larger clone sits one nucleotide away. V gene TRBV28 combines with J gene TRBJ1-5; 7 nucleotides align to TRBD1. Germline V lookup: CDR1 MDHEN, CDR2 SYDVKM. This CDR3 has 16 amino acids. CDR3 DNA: TGTGCCAGCAGTCAACAGGGGCTATATAGCAATCAGCACCAGCATTTT. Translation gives CASSQQGLYSNQHQHF. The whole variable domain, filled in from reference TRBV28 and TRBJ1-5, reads DVKVTQSSRYLVKRTGEKVFLECVQDMDHENMFWYRQDPGLGLRLIYFSYDVKMKEKGDIPEGYSVSREKKERFSLILESASTNQTSMYLCASSQQGLYSNQHQHFGDGTRLSIL.

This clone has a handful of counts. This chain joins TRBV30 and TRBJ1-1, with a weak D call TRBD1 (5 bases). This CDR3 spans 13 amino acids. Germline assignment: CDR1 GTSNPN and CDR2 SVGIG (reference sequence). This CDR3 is CANQGRRNTEAFF. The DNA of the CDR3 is TGTGCAAATCAGGGCAGGAGGAACACTGAAGCTTTCTTT.

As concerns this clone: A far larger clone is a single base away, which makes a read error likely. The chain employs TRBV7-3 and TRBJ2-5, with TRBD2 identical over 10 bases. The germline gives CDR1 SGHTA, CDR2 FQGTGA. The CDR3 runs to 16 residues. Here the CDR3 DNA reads TGTGCCAACAGCTCGAGCGGGAGGGCACGGTTAGAGACCCAGTACTTC. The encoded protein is CANSSSGRARLETQYF.

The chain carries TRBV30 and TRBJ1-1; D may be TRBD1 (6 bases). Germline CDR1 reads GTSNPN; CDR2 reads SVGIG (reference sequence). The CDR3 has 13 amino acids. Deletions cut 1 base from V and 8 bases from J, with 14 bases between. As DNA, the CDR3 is TGTGCCTGGAGTGGAAAATCCGGGACAGAAGCTTTCTTT. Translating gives CAWSGKSGTEAFF. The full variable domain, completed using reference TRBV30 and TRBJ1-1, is SQTIHQWPATLVQPVGSPLSLECTVEGTSNPNLYWYRQAAGRGLQLLFYSVGIGQISSEVPQNLSASRPQDRQFILSSKKLLLSDSGFYLCAWSGKSGTEAFFGQGTRLTVV.

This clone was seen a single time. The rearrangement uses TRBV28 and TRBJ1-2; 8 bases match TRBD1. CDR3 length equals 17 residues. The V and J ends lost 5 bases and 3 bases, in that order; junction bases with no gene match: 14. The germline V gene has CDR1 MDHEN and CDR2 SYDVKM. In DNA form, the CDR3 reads TGTGCCAGCAGTGCCGCAGGGGGCCTTATTTTTGACTATGGCTACACCTTC. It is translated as CASSAAGGLIFDYGYTF.

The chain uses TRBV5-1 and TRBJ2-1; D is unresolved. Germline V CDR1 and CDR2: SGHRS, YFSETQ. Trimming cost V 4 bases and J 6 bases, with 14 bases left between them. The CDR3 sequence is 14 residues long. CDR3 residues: CASSVDPGPNEQFF. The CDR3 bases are TGCGCCAGCAGCGTCGATCCTGGGCCCAATGAGCAGTTCTTC.

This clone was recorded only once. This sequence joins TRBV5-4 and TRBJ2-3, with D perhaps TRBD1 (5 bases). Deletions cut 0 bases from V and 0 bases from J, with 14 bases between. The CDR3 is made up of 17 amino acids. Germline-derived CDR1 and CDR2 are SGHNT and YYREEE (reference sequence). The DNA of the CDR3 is TGTGCCAGCAGCTTGGAGCTAGGGGCAACTAGCACAGATACGCAGTATTTT. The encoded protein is CASSLELGATSTDTQYF.

As DNA, the CDR3 is TGTGCCAGCAGCCCACGCGCGGGAAACTACTACGAGCAGTACTTC. It is translated as CASSPRAGNYYEQYF. The rearrangement uses TRBV2 and TRBJ2-7; tentative D call: TRBD2 (6 bases). Per germline, CDR1 SNHLY and CDR2 FYNNEI. There are 15 residues in the CDR3. V lost 6 bases to trimming and J lost 3 bases, with 18 bases between them.

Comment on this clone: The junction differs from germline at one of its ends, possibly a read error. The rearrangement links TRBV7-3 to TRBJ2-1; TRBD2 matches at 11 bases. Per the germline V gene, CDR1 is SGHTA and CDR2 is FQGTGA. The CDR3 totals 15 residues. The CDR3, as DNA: TGTGCCAGCAGCCTAACTAGCGGGAGTAAAAATGAGCAGTTCTTC. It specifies CASSLTSGSKNEQFF.

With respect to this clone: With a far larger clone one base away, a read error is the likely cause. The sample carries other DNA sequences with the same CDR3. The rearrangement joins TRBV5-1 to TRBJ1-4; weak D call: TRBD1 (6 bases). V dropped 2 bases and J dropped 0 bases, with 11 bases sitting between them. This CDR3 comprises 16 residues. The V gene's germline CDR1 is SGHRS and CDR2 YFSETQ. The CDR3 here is CASSLRTAATNEKLFF. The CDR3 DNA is TGCGCCAGCAGCTTAAGGACAGCAGCAACTAATGAAAAACTGTTTTTT.

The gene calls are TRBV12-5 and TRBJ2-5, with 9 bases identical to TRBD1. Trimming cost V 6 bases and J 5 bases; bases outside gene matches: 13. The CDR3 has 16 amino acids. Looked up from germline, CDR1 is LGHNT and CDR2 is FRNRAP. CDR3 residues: CASGPGGQGRLETQYF. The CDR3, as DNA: TGTGCTAGTGGCCCAGGCGGACAGGGGCGGTTGGAGACCCAGTACTTC.

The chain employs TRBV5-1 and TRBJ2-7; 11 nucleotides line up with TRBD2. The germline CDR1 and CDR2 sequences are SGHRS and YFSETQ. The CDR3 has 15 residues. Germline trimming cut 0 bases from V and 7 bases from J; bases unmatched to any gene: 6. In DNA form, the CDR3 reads TGCGCCAGCAGCTTGGAGCTAGCGGGAGGATATGAGCAGTACTTC. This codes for CASSLELAGGYEQYF.

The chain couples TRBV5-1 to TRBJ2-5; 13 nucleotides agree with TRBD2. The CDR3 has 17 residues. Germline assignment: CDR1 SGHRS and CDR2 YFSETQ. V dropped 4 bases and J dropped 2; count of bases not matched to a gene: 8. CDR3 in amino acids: CASSQGLAGDQQETQYF. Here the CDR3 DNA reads TGCGCCAGCAGCCAAGGACTAGCGGGAGACCAACAAGAGACCCAGTACTTC.

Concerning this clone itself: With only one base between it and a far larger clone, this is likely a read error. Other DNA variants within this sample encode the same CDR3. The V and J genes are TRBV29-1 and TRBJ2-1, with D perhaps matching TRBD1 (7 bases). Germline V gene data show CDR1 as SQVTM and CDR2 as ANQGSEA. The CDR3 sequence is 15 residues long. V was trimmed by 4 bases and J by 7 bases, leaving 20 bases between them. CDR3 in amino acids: CSVARRGLGLNEQFF. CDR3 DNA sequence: TGCAGCGTTGCACGGAGGGGGCTGGGTCTGAATGAGCAGTTCTTC.

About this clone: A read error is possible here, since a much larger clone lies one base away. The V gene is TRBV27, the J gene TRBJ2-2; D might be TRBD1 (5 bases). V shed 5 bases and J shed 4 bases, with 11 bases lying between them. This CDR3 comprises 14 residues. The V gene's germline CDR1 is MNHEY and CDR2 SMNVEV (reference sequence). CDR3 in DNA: TGTGCCAGCAGTCCCTCGACAGTCACCGGGGAGCTGTTTTTT. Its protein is CASSPSTVTGELFF.

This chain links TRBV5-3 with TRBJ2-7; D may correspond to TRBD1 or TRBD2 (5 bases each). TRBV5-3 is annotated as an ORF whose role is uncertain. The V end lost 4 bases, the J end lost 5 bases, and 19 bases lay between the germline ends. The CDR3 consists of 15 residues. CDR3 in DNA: TGTGCCAGAAGCGTAGGACGGGACCTTACTGACGAGCAGTACTTC. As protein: CARSVGRDLTDEQYF.

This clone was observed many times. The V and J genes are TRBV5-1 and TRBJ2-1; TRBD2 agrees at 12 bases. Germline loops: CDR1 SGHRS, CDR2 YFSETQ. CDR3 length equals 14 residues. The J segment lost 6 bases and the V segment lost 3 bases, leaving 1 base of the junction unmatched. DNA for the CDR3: TGCGCCAGCAGCTCGACTAGCGGGAGCAATGAGCAGTTCTTC. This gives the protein CASSSTSGSNEQFF. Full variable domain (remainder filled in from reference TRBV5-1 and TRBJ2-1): KAGVTQTPRYLIKTRGQQVTLSCSPISGHRSVSWYQQTPGQGLQFLFEYFSETQRNKGNFPGRFSGRQFSNSRSEMNVSTLELGDSALYLCASSSTSGSNEQFFGPGTRLTVL.

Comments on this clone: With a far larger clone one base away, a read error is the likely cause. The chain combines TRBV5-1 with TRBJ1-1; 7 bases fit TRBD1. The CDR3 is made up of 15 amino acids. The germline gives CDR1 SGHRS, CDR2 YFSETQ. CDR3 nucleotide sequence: TGCGCCAGCAGCTTGGCGACAGGGCCCCACACTAAAGCTTTCTTT. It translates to CASSLATGPHTKAFF.

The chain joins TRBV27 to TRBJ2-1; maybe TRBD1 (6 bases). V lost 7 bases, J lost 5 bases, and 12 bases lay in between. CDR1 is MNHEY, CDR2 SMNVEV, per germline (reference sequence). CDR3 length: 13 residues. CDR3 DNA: TGTGCCAGCAAACAGACAGGCAACAATGAGCAGTTCTTC. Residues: CASKQTGNNEQFF.

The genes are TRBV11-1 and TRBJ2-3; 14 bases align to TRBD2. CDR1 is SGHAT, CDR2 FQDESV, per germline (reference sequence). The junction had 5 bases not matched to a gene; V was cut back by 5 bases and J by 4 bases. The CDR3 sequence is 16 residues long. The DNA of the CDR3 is TGTGCCAGCAGCGGCAGGACTAGCGGGAGGTCAGATACGCAGTATTTT. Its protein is CASSGRTSGRSDTQYF.

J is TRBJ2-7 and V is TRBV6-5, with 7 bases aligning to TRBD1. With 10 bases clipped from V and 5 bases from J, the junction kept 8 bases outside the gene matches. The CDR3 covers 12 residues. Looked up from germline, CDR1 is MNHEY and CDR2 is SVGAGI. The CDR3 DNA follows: TGTGCCACCCGGGCCCAGGGGGACGAGCAGTACTTC. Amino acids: CATRAQGDEQYF.

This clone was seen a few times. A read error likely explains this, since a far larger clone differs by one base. CDR3 protein: CASSPSVGSNQHQHF. The CDR3 DNA is TGTGCCAGCAGCCCATCCGTGGGGAGCAATCAGCACCAGCATTTT. The rearrangement joins TRBV25-1 to TRBJ1-5, with no clear D. Per the germline V gene, CDR1 is MGHDK and CDR2 is SYGVNS. The CDR3 is made up of 15 amino acids.

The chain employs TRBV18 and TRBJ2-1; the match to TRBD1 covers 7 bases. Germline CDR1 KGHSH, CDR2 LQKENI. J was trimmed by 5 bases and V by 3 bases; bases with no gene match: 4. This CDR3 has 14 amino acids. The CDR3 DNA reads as TGTGCCAGCTCACCCGGACAGGTCAACAATGAGCAGTTCTTC. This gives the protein CASSPGQVNNEQFF.

The CDR3 DNA reads TGTGCCAGCAGCCAAGGGGTAGGGGGCCAAGAGACCCAGTACTTC. This gives the protein CASSQGVGGQETQYF. This chain uses TRBV14 with TRBJ2-5; D is possibly TRBD1 (6 bases). The CDR3 has 15 residues. Germline CDR1 reads SGHDN; CDR2 reads FVKESK. Trimming took 1 base from V and 1 from J, leaving 10 bases between them.

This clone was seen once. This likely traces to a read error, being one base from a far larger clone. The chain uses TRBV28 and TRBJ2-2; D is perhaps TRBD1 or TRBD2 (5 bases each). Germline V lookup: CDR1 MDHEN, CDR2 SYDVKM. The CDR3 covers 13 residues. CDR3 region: CASRRGGTGELSF. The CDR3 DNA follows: TGTGCCAGCAGGAGGGGTGGCACCGGGGAGCTGTCTTTT.

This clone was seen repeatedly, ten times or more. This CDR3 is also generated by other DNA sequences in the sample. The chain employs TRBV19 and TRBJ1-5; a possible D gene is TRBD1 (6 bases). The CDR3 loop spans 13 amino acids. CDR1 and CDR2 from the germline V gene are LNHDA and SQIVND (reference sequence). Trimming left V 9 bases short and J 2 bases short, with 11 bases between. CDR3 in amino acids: CASTGQRNQPQHF. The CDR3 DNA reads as TGTGCCAGCACAGGACAGCGCAATCAGCCCCAGCATTTT.

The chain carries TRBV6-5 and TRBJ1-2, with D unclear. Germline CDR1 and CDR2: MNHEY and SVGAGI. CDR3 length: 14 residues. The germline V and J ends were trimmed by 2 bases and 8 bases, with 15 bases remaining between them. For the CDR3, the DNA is TGTGCCAGCAGTTACGACCCGACCATTTCGGGCTACACCTTC. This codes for CASSYDPTISGYTF.